Detailed here is one T cell receptor (beta chain). The target antigen is unknown. This CDR3 has 15 amino acids. The germline V gene encodes CDR1 SGHRS and CDR2 YFSETQ. V lost 3 bases, J lost 4 bases, and 16 bases lay in between. The data were obtained in a study of graft-versus-host responses after intestinal transplantation. In the study overall: Recipients had transplants, and these were multivisceral, liver-intestinal, or isolated intestinal.

Study results and limitations: Marrow from the recipient contained GvH clones, some of which had appeared first in ileum or blood. When patients had graft-donor T cell macrochimerism, their allografts held high graft-versus-host to host-versus-graft clonal ratios. Association was observed between peak circulating GvH clone levels and early post-transplant HvG declines.

The table came from immunoSEQ multiplex PCR; TCRdb's copy has only in-frame clones and leaves some out. This sample has tens of thousands of clones, with under 95% found just once. This clonotype was obtained from a human patient who received an intestinal transplant, so some T cells may come from the graft donor. The source was PBMCs, collected about 120 days after intestinal transplantation. This sequence joins TRBV5-1 and TRBJ1-1, with D possibly being TRBD1 (6 bases). CDR3 in DNA: TGCGCCAGCAGCTCGGGCGGGACATTCTTCACTGAAGCTTTCTTT. As protein: CASSSGGTFFTEAFF. The full variable domain, its missing parts supplied by reference TRBV5-1 and TRBJ1-1, is KAGVTQTPRYLIKTRGQQVTLSCSPISGHRSVSWYQQTPGQGLQFLFEYFSETQRNKGNFPGRFSGRQFSNSRSEMNVSTLELGDSALYLCASSSGGTFFTEAFFGQGTRLTVV.